The 30 T cell receptor beta chains presented below share a single source sample, sequenced in a study of regulatory T cells in long-lasting Graves disease. To make TCR beta libraries, researchers used iRepertoire HTBI primers and Arm-PCR of CDR3 regions. TCRdb analysed the multiplex PCR reads with MiXCR anew, one entry per CDR3 protein. This sample has hundreds of thousands of distinct CDR3 sequences, with roughly a fifth found just once. Time point defined: persistent/refractory GD, antithyroid drugs over 5 years with positive TRAb. RNA from PBMCs was the source of the TCR library. The sample here was peripheral blood mononuclear cells (PBMCs), taken when the disease was refractory, from a patient treated with antithyroid drugs. The receptors originated from a female donor with Graves disease.

This clonotype was counted a few times. V and J are TRBV2 and TRBJ1-6, with a weak D call TRBD1 (5 bases). The CDR3 covers 17 residues. Per the germline V gene, CDR1 is SNHLY and CDR2 is FYNNEI. Trimming cost V 5 bases and J 0 bases, with 14 bases left between them. The CDR3 DNA reads as TGTGCCAGCAGTAAAAGACAGCCGGGCTCCTATAATTCACCCCTCCACTTT. The encoded protein is CASSKRQPGSYNSPLHF.

This clonotype was recorded a few times. The J gene is TRBJ1-2, the V gene TRBV14; D is ambiguous. The germline CDR1 and CDR2 sequences are SGHDN and FVKESK. Trimming shortened V by 1 base and J by 3 bases, and 18 bases separated the two germline ends. This CDR3 spans 17 amino acids. Here the CDR3 reads CASSQGKRGFKDYGYTF. In DNA, the CDR3 is TGTGCCAGCAGCCAAGGGAAACGGGGATTTAAAGACTATGGCTACACCTTC.

The J gene is TRBJ1-1, the V gene TRBV19; the D is unclear. Germline V CDR1 and CDR2: LNHDA, SQIVND (reference sequence). CDR3 size: 16 residues. V was clipped by 5 bases and J by 1 base, with 17 bases between them. Written as DNA, the CDR3 is TGTGCCAGTAGTCCCCGACCCGACGGATCGAACACTGAAGCTTTCTTT. It yields the protein CASSPRPDGSNTEAFF. The full variable domain, in which reference TRBV19 and TRBJ1-1 provide the parts outside the CDR3, is DGGITQSPKYLFRKEGQNVTLSCEQNLNHDAMYWYRQDPGQGLRLIYYSQIVNDFQKGDIAEGYSVSREKKESFPLTVTSAQKNPTAFYLCASSPRPDGSNTEAFFGQGTRLTVV.

V is TRBV24-1 and J is TRBJ2-5, with 12 nucleotides matching TRBD1. J lost 3 bases, V lost 4 bases, and 5 bases had no gene match. The germline V gene has CDR1 KGHDR and CDR2 SFDVKD. The CDR3 totals 16 residues. CDR3 nucleotide sequence: TGTGCCACCAGTGACCCGGGACAGGGGGCTGAAGAGACCCAGTACTTC. It encodes CATSDPGQGAEETQYF.

As regards this clonotype: A read error may be the cause here, since a much bigger clone is one base away. V gene TRBV11-2 combines with J gene TRBJ2-5; 7 positions agree with TRBD1. The V gene end was trimmed by 5 bases and the J gene end by 0 bases; junction bases not matched to a gene: 6. Germline V gives CDR1 SGHAT, CDR2 FQNNGV. This CDR3 region has 15 residues. The CDR3 loop is CASSRDRGYQETQYF. The CDR3 bases are TGTGCCAGCAGCCGGGACAGAGGTTACCAAGAGACCCAGTACTTC. The entire variable domain, with the rest obtained from reference TRBV11-2 and TRBJ2-5, is as follows: EAGVAQSPRYKIIEKRQSVAFWCNPISGHATLYWYQQILGQGPKLLIQFQNNGVVDDSQLPKDRFSAERLKGVDSTLKIQPAKLEDSAVYLCASSRDRGYQETQYFGPGTRLLVL.

This clonotype was recorded many times. CDR3 amino acids: CASSYTETNTGELFF. Here the CDR3 DNA reads TGTGCCAGCAGTTACACAGAAACAAACACCGGGGAGCTGTTTTTT. This chain uses TRBV6-5 with TRBJ2-2, with D hard to call. CDR3 length: 15 residues. V lost 2 bases, J lost 2 bases, and 9 bases lay in between. Germline V CDR1 and CDR2: MNHEY, SVGAGI.

V and J are TRBV10-3 and TRBJ1-3; D possibly corresponds to TRBD1 (5 bases). V lost 11 bases to trimming and J lost 1 base, with 9 bases between them. CDR3 length equals 12 residues. Per the germline V gene, CDR1 is ENHRY and CDR2 is SYGVKD. CDR3 bases: TGTGCCCTCGGGACTTCTGGAAACACCATATATTTT. It specifies CALGTSGNTIYF.

This clonotype was seen just once. The chain couples TRBV12-3 or TRBV12-4 to TRBJ2-3, with 7 bases lining up with TRBD2. The ends lost 6 bases at V and 4 bases at J; junction bases unmatched: 10. This CDR3 has 15 residues. The CDR3 protein is CASRPVAGAADTQYF. In nucleotides, the CDR3 is TGTGCCAGCAGACCCGTAGCGGGTGCGGCAGATACGCAGTATTTT.

This clonotype was recorded once. The chain couples TRBV4-1 to TRBJ1-1, with 7 bases lining up with TRBD1. The CDR3 covers 15 residues. Germline loops: CDR1 MGHRA, CDR2 YSYEKL. Trimming took 2 bases from V and 4 from J; bases not matched to a gene: 7. The CDR3 nucleotides read TGCGCCAGCAGCCAACCGGGACAGCGGGTCACTGAAGCTTTCTTT. Its translation is CASSQPGQRVTEAFF.

In its sample, this clonotype was seen many times. The chain joins TRBV12-3 or TRBV12-4 to TRBJ1-1; D uncertain. The length of the CDR3 is 12 residues. Trimming left V 3 bases short and J 2 bases short, with 4 bases between. The CDR3 protein is CASSFSNTEAFF. CDR3 in DNA: TGTGCCAGCAGTTTCAGTAACACTGAAGCTTTCTTT.

This clonotype was seen ten or more times. Here the CDR3 omits its conserved ending phenylalanine or tryptophan, so a read error is the likely source. The V gene is TRBV20-1, the J gene TRBJ2-5, with a tentative D call TRBD2 (7 bases). CDR3 length: 12 amino acids. The germline V and J ends were trimmed by 7 bases and 5 bases, with 14 bases remaining between them. Germline CDR1 and CDR2: DFQATT and SNEGSKA (reference sequence). CDR3 sequence: CSVGGGQETQYL. The CDR3 DNA reads as TGCAGTGTGGGGGGGGGCCAGGAGACCCAGTACCTC.

CDR3 protein: CSARDPDRVGGVSYEQYF. The CDR3 DNA is TGCAGTGCTAGAGACCCAGACCGAGTTGGCGGTGTTTCCTACGAGCAGTACTTC. This chain connects TRBV20-1 to TRBJ2-7; no clear D. Trimming took 0 bases from V and 1 from J, leaving 22 bases between them. There are 18 residues in the CDR3. The germline CDR1 and CDR2 sequences are DFQATT and SNEGSKA (reference sequence).

This clonotype was seen only once. This chain connects TRBV4-3 to TRBJ2-1; D remains unclear. The V gene's germline CDR1 is LGHNA and CDR2 YSLEER. The V and J ends lost 2 bases and 6 bases respectively, with 8 bases between them. The CDR3 is 13 residues long. The CDR3 loop is CASSQPGVNEQFF. Here the CDR3 DNA reads TGCGCCAGCAGCCAACCTGGAGTCAATGAGCAGTTCTTC.

The table lists this clonotype with a few counts. V and J are TRBV7-2 and TRBJ1-5; D gene ambiguous. The CDR3 is 12 residues long. V lost 5 bases, J lost 11 bases, and 13 bases lay in between. CDR1 is SGHTA and CDR2 is FQGNSA in the germline V gene. CDR3 sequence reads: CASSLLGGAQHF. CDR3 DNA: TGTGCCAGCAGCCTTCTTGGTGGAGCCCAGCATTTT.

There are many counts of this clonotype. J is TRBJ1-1 and V is TRBV28, with 9 bases matching TRBD1. Germline CDR1 reads MDHEN; CDR2 reads SYDVKM. This CDR3 has 17 amino acids. Trimming removed 6 bases from V and 2 bases from J; junction bases left unmatched: 13. The CDR3 here is CASSLRTGAGGNTEAFF. CDR3 sequence (DNA): TGTGCCAGCAGCCTGAGGACAGGGGCAGGGGGAAACACTGAAGCTTTCTTT.

This clonotype was found many times. The genes are TRBV7-3 and TRBJ2-2, with D perhaps matching TRBD1 (6 bases). The CDR3 spans 15 residues. Trimming shortened V by 5 bases and J by 6 bases, and 16 bases separated the two germline ends. Germline-derived CDR1 and CDR2 are SGHTA and FQGTGA. The CDR3 protein is CASSLGGGLAGELFF. CDR3 bases: TGTGCCAGCAGCCTAGGGGGTGGGTTGGCCGGGGAGCTGTTTTTT. Variable domain in full (rest from reference TRBV7-3 and TRBJ2-2): GAGVSQTPSNKVTEKGKYVELRCDPISGHTALYWYRQSLGQGPEFLIYFQGTGAADDSGLPNDRFFAVRPEGSVSTLKIQRTERGDSAVYLCASSLGGGLAGELFFGEGSRLTVL.

This clonotype showed up many times. The chain uses TRBV6-1 and TRBJ1-4, with D perhaps TRBD1 (5 bases). Germline assignment: CDR1 MNHNS and CDR2 SASEGT. The CDR3 totals 15 residues. Between the trimmed V and J ends, which lost 2 bases and 8 bases, there was a span of 15 bases. Here the CDR3 reads CASSERGGEEEKLFF. DNA of the CDR3: TGTGCCAGCAGTGAACGGGGGGGGGAGGAGGAAAAACTGTTTTTT.

Ten or more counts support this clonotype. The V gene is TRBV3-1, the J gene TRBJ2-5; the match to TRBD2 covers 9 bases. The CDR3 covers 16 residues. Germline V CDR1 and CDR2: LGHDT, YNNKEL (reference sequence). After removal of 0 bases from V and 1 base from J, the junction contained 3 bases not matched to a gene. CDR3 DNA: TGTGCCAGCAGCCAAGATCTAGCGGGGAGCCAAGAGACCCAGTACTTC. This codes for CASSQDLAGSQETQYF.

This clonotype has just a few counts. The chain carries TRBV28 and TRBJ2-7, with D uncertain. The germline gives CDR1 MDHEN, CDR2 SYDVKM. The CDR3 sequence is 11 residues long. Trimming left V 7 bases short and J 10 bases short, with 14 bases between. The CDR3 reads CASKVGGDQYF. CDR3 coding DNA: TGTGCCAGCAAGGTTGGCGGCGATCAGTACTTC.

The chain uses TRBV2 and TRBJ2-5, with TRBD2 identical over 12 bases. The CDR3 is 16 amino acids. V lost 5 bases, J lost 6 bases, and 10 bases stayed unmatched. The germline V gene has CDR1 SNHLY and CDR2 FYNNEI. The CDR3 sequence: CASSSSTSGSGKTQYF. The CDR3 DNA sequence: TGTGCCAGCAGTTCCTCGACTAGCGGGAGCGGTAAGACCCAGTACTTC.

V usage is TRBV28 and J usage is TRBJ2-2, with D unclear. Deletions cut 2 bases from V and 0 bases from J, with 7 bases between. This CDR3 spans 15 amino acids. CDR1 is MDHEN, CDR2 SYDVKM, per germline. The CDR3 sequence is CASSLTPSNTGELFF. The DNA for the CDR3 is TGTGCCAGCAGTTTAACCCCCTCGAACACCGGGGAGCTGTTTTTT. The whole variable domain, remainder taken from reference TRBV28 and TRBJ2-2, is DVKVTQSSRYLVKRTGEKVFLECVQDMDHENMFWYRQDPGLGLRLIYFSYDVKMKEKGDIPEGYSVSREKKERFSLILESASTNQTSMYLCASSLTPSNTGELFFGEGSRLTVL.

This chain links TRBV7-9 with TRBJ2-5; D is tentatively TRBD1 or TRBD2 (5 bases each). The CDR3 sequence is 16 residues long. V lost 1 base and J lost 7, with 19 bases in between. CDR1 is SEHNR, CDR2 FQNEAQ, per germline (reference sequence). This CDR3 reads CASSLVFQGTAGTQYF. The CDR3 DNA is TGTGCCAGCAGCTTAGTCTTCCAAGGGACGGCCGGGACCCAGTACTTC.

In this sample, this clonotype turned up many times. The chain employs TRBV28 and TRBJ2-7; TRBD2 matches at 9 bases. The junction had 14 bases not matched to a gene; V was cut back by 5 bases and J by 6 bases. Germline assignment: CDR1 MDHEN and CDR2 SYDVKM. There are 16 residues in the CDR3. This CDR3 reads CASSQPRGARGGEQYF. In nucleotides, the CDR3 is TGTGCCAGCAGTCAACCCCGGGGGGCGCGGGGGGGCGAGCAGTACTTC.

This clonotype was picked up a small number of times. V usage is TRBV30 and J usage is TRBJ2-5; no reliable D call. The ends were cut back, 0 bases at V and 5 bases at J, with 19 bases in the middle. Germline lookup yields CDR1 GTSNPN and CDR2 SVGIG (reference sequence). The CDR3 spans 16 residues. The CDR3 DNA sequence: TGTGCCTGGAGTGTATCTTTCCGGACCGGCGCCGAGACCCAGTACTTC. Translated: CAWSVSFRTGAETQYF. The full variable domain, in which reference TRBV30 and TRBJ2-5 provide the parts outside the CDR3, is SQTIHQWPATLVQPVGSPLSLECTVEGTSNPNLYWYRQAAGRGLQLLFYSVGIGQISSEVPQNLSASRPQDRQFILSSKKLLLSDSGFYLCAWSVSFRTGAETQYFGPGTRLLVL.

This clonotype was recorded many times. The chain recombines TRBV10-3 with TRBJ1-1; no firm D call. The germline V and J ends were trimmed by 3 bases and 1 base, with 6 bases remaining between them. CDR3 length: 13 amino acids. Per germline, CDR1 ENHRY and CDR2 SYGVKD. CDR3 DNA sequence: TGTGCCATCAGTGACCACCCGAACACTGAAGCTTTCTTT. Translated: CAISDHPNTEAFF.

V usage is TRBV10-3 and J usage is TRBJ1-2; tentative D call: TRBD1 (6 bases). Germline assignment: CDR1 ENHRY and CDR2 SYGVKD. V dropped 10 bases and J dropped 6 bases, with 15 bases sitting between them. The CDR3 loop spans 12 amino acids. In nucleotides, the CDR3 is TGTGCCACCCTGACGGGGGCGGATGGCTACACCTTC. Protein: CATLTGADGYTF.

The rearrangement joins TRBV7-3 to TRBJ2-3, with 7 bases identical to TRBD2. This CDR3 region has 14 residues. The V segment lost 5 bases and the J segment 10 bases; nucleotides outside the gene matches: 12. Germline CDR1 SGHTA, CDR2 FQGTGA. The CDR3 is CASSLGSGLGAQYF. Here the CDR3 DNA reads TGTGCCAGCAGCCTGGGGTCTGGACTAGGGGCGCAGTATTTT.

CDR3 nucleotides: TGTGCCACAAACCCCGTAGGGGGCGGGGGCCAAGAGACCCAGTACTTC. It encodes CATNPVGGGGQETQYF. The V and J genes are TRBV5-4 and TRBJ2-5; D might be TRBD1 or TRBD2, each matching 7 bases. Trimming shortened V by 9 bases and J by 1 base, and 22 bases separated the two germline ends. The V gene's germline CDR1 is SGHNT and CDR2 YYREEE (reference sequence). The CDR3 sequence is 16 residues long.

This clonotype came up many times. The chain links TRBV6-1 to TRBJ1-5; D gene uncertain. The CDR3 consists of 15 residues. Germline V gene sequence: CDR1 MNHNS, CDR2 SASEGT. Trimming removed 6 bases at V and 5 bases at J, with 17 bases between. The CDR3: CASSRSHLLDQPQHF. CDR3 DNA: TGTGCCAGCAGCCGGTCCCATCTACTTGATCAGCCCCAGCATTTT.

This clonotype has at least ten counts. This chain joins TRBV20-1 and TRBJ1-5; 7 bases match TRBD1. J gave up 0 bases and V 3 bases, and 11 bases lay outside the gene matches. The germline gives CDR1 DFQATT, CDR2 SNEGSKA (reference sequence). The CDR3 totals 17 residues. CDR3 in amino acids: CSARLANRGSSNQPQHF. In DNA form, the CDR3 reads TGCAGTGCTAGGCTAGCTAACAGGGGCTCTAGCAATCAGCCCCAGCATTTT.